This record concerns one TCR beta chain sequence. Its cognate antigen is unknown. The study separated CD4+ cells into CD45RA+ naive and CD45RA-negative memory subsets. This specimen belongs to a study of shared clonotypes between healthy human individuals. Looking at the study overall: Each donor contributed plates that comprised three CD4 naive, three CD4 memory, two CD8 naive and one CD8 memory. Whole-study results and caveats: Memory subsets had estimated richness that was generally smaller than that of naive subsets. Generation probability values for non-shared clonotypes were lower than those for clonotypes shared by all four donors.

Sequencing used immunoSEQ multiplex PCR; TCRdb keeps in-frame clones, though not all of them. The table includes more than 2 million clones, about 94% detected once. Germline V gene sequence: CDR1 MNHEY, CDR2 SMNVEV (reference sequence). Deletions cut 3 bases from V and 0 bases from J, with 8 bases between. The CDR3 sequence is 14 residues long. Sequencing was carried out using naive CD4+ T cells sorted from blood. This sample's subset: CD45RA+ positively selected. The chain is built from TRBV27 and TRBJ1-1, with unresolved D. This receptor was obtained from a man aged 18 to 30 in good health. CDR3 amino acids: CASSFSTVNTEAFF. Written as DNA, the CDR3 is TGTGCCAGCAGTTTCTCCACCGTGAACACTGAAGCTTTCTTT.